This T cell receptor (beta chain) was recorded in a study of blood T cell repertoires in COVID-19. Study as a whole: The United States, Italy and Spain supplied acute and convalescent COVID-19 samples. PBMCs, B-cell-depleted T cells, or T cells were the source of the cDNA or gDNA that made up the material.

Germline values: CDR1 SGHRS, CDR2 YFSETQ. The CDR3 loop spans 16 amino acids. The V end was cut by 2 bases, the J end by 1 base, with 15 bases between. Original data processing: Reference gene primer amplification in the assay estimated nucleated cell counts. Here immunoSEQ multiplex PCR was the method, and the copy in TCRdb shows in-frame clones only, minus some. Clone size and V and J calls were adopted from that table, with D and trimming inferred from the DNA. The sample contains around 200,000 clones, approximately 87% of which appear only once. The sequencing input was peripheral blood. The V call is TRBV5-1, the J call TRBJ1-1; TRBD1 might be the D (5 bases). The receptor's source is a man aged 18 to 29 with active or convalescent COVID-19. CDR3 amino acids: CASSFRTQEGNTEAFF. CDR3 nucleotides: TGCGCCAGCAGCTTTAGGACACAGGAGGGGAACACTGAAGCTTTCTTT.